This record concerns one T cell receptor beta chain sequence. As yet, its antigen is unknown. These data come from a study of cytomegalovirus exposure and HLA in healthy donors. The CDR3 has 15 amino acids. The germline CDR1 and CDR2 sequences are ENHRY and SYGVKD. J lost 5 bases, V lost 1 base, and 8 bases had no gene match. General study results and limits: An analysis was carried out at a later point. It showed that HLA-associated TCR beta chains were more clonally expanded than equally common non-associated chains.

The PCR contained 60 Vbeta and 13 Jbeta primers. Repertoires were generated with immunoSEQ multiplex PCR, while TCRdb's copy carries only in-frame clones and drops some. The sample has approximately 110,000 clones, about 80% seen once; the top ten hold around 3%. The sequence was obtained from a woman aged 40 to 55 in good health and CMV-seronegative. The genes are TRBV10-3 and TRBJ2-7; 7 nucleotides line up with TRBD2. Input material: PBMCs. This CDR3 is CAISEFRSGKHEQYF. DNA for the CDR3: TGTGCCATCAGTGAGTTCAGGAGCGGGAAACACGAGCAGTACTTC.